This T cell receptor beta chain comes out of a study of shared clonotypes between healthy human individuals. Turning to the study itself: Three plates were used per donor for CD4 naive, three for CD4 memory, two for CD8 naive and one for CD8 memory.

Per the authors' pipeline: From ImmunoSEQ came sequences covering only the junction and carrying no quality scores, so filtering differed. Generated by immunoSEQ multiplex PCR, the TCRdb table keeps only in-frame clones and is missing some. V and J calls and clone size come straight from that table; D and trimming were deduced from the DNA. The sample lists 560,000 or so clones; approximately 96% were seen once. Points from the study as a whole: Lower generation probabilities were found for non-shared clonotypes than for those shared by all four donors. Few donors limited the genetic and exposure-history diversity represented.

The V gene's germline CDR1 is WNHNN and CDR2 SYGVQD (reference sequence). Trimming removed 8 bases at V and 0 bases at J, with 25 bases between. This CDR3 is 18 amino acids long. As for this clone: Its antigen is as yet unknown.

Positive CCR7 selection of CD45RO-negative cells yielded the naive CD8 cells, and terminally differentiated effector memory CD45RA+ cells were excluded. This sequence originates from a woman aged 25-40 years in good health. The gene calls are TRBV10-1 and TRBJ1-1; D is uncertain. Material for sequencing was naive CD8+ T cells sorted from blood. The DNA of the CDR3 is TGCGCCAGCCCCCCCTGGTTTTGCCCCGCGGAGGTGAACACTGAAGCTTTCTTT. This codes for CASPPWFCPAEVNTEAFF.